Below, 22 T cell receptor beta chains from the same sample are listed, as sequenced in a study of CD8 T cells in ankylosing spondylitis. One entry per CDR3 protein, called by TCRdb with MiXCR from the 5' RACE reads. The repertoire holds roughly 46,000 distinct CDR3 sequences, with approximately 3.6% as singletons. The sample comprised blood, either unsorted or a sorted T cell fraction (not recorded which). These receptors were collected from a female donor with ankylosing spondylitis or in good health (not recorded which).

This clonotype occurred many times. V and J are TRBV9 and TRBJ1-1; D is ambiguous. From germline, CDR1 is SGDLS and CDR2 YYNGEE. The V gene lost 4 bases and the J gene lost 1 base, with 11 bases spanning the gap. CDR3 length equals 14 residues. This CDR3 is CASSTRWQNTEAFF. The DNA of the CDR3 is TGTGCCAGCAGCACCCGGTGGCAGAACACTGAAGCTTTCTTT.

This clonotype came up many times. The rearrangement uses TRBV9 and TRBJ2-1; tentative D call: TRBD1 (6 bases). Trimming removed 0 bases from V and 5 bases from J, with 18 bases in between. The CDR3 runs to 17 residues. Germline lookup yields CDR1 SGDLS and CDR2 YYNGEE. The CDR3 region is CASSVAPLAGGNNEQFF. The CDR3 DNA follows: TGTGCCAGCAGCGTAGCCCCCCTAGCTGGGGGCAACAATGAGCAGTTCTTC.

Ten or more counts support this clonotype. CDR3 loop: CASSKLKGTGPNTEAFF. The DNA for the CDR3 is TGTGCCAGCAGCAAGTTGAAGGGTACAGGTCCTAACACTGAAGCTTTCTTT. The chain recombines TRBV9 with TRBJ1-1, with D perhaps TRBD1 (5 bases). This CDR3 region has 17 residues. CDR1 and CDR2 (germline): SGDLS, YYNGEE. V shed 4 bases and J shed 2 bases, with 21 bases lying between them. Combining the CDR3 with reference TRBV9 and TRBJ1-1 gives the whole variable domain DSGVTQTPKHLITATGQRVTLRCSPRSGDLSVYWYQQSLDQGLQFLIQYYNGEERAKGNILERFSAQQFPDLHSELNLSSLELGDSALYFCASSKLKGTGPNTEAFFGQGTRLTVV.

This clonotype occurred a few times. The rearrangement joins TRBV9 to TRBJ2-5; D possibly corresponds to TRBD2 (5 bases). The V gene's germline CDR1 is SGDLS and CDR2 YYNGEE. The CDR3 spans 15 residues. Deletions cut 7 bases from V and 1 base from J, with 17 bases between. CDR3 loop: CASGRAGESQETQYF. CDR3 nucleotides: TGTGCCAGCGGTCGGGCGGGCGAATCCCAAGAGACCCAGTACTTC. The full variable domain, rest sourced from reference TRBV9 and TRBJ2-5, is DSGVTQTPKHLITATGQRVTLRCSPRSGDLSVYWYQQSLDQGLQFLIQYYNGEERAKGNILERFSAQQFPDLHSELNLSSLELGDSALYFCASGRAGESQETQYFGPGTRLLVL.

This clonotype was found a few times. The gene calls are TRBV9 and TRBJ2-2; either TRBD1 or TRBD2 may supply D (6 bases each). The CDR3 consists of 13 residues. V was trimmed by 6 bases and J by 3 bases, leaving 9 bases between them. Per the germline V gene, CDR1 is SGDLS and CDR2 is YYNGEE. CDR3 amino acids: CASTGDYTGELFF. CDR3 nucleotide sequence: TGTGCCAGCACAGGGGACTACACCGGGGAGCTGTTTTTT.

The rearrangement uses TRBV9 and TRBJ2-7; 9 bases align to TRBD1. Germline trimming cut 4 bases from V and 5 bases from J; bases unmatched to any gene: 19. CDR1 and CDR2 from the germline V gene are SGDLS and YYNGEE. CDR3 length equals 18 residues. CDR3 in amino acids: CASSFDGPGTGMGNEQYF. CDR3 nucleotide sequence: TGTGCCAGCAGCTTCGACGGCCCCGGGACAGGGATGGGCAACGAGCAGTACTTC. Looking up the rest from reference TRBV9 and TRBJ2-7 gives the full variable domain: DSGVTQTPKHLITATGQRVTLRCSPRSGDLSVYWYQQSLDQGLQFLIQYYNGEERAKGNILERFSAQQFPDLHSELNLSSLELGDSALYFCASSFDGPGTGMGNEQYFGPGTRLTVT.

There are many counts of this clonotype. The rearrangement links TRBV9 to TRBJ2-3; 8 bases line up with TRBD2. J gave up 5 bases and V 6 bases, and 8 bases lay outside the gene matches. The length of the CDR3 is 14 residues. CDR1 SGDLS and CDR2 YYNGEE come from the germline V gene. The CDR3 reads CASTQTSEKDTQYF. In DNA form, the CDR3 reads TGTGCCAGCACCCAGACTAGCGAAAAAGATACGCAGTATTTT.

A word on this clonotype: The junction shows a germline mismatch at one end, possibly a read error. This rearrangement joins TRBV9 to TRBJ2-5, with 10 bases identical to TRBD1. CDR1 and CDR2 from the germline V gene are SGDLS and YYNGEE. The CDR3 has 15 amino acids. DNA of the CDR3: TGTACCAGCAGCGTACGGGACAGGGGAGCGGAGACACAGTACTTC. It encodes CTSSVRDRGAETQYF.

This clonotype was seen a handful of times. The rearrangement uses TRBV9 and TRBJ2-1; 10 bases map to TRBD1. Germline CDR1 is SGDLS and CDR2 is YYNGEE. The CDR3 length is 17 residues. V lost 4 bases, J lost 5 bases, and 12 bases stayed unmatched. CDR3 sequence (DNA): TGTGCCAGCAGCCCGTCGACGATCGGGACAGGGGACAATGAGCAGTTCTTC. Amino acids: CASSPSTIGTGDNEQFF.

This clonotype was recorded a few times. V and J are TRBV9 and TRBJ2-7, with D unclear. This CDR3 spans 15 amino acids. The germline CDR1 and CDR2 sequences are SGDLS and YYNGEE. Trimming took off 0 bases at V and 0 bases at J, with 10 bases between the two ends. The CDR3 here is CASSVGSHVSYEQYF. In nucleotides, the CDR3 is TGTGCCAGCAGCGTAGGTAGTCATGTCTCCTACGAGCAGTACTTC.

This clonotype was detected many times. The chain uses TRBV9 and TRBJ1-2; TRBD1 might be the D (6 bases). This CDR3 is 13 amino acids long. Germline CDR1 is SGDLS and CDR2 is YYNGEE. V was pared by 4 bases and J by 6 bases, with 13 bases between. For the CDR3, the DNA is TGTGCCAGCAGCACTCCAGGGGTGGATGGCTACACCTTC. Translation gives CASSTPGVDGYTF. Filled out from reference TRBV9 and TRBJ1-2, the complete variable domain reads DSGVTQTPKHLITATGQRVTLRCSPRSGDLSVYWYQQSLDQGLQFLIQYYNGEERAKGNILERFSAQQFPDLHSELNLSSLELGDSALYFCASSTPGVDGYTFGSGTRLTVV.

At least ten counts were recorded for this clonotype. The CDR3 here is CASSPDGGAGPQHF. CDR3 bases: TGTGCCAGCAGCCCGGACGGCGGCGCAGGGCCCCAGCATTTT. V is TRBV9 and J is TRBJ1-5; no firm D call. The CDR3 runs to 14 residues. Trimming took 4 bases from V and 9 from J, leaving 17 bases between them. Germline assignment: CDR1 SGDLS and CDR2 YYNGEE.

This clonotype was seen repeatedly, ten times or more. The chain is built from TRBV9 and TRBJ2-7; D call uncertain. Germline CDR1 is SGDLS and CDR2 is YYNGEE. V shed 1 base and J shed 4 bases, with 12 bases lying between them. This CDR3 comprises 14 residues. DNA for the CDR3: TGTGCCAGCAGCGTATCAGGATTTTGGTACGAGCAGTACTTC. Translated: CASSVSGFWYEQYF.

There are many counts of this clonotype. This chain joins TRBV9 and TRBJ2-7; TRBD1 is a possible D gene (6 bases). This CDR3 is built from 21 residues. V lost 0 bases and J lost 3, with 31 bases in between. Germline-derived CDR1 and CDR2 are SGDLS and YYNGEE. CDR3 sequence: CASSVGVGVKQGEGRNYEQYF. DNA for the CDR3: TGTGCCAGCAGCGTAGGGGTGGGGGTGAAACAGGGAGAAGGAAGGAACTACGAGCAGTACTTC.

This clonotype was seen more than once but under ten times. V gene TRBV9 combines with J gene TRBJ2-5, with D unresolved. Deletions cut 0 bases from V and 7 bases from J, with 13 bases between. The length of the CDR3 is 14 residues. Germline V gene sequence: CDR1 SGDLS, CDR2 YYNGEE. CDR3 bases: TGTGCCAGCAGCGTAGCCACAGAGCGAGGGACCCAGTACTTC. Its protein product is CASSVATERGTQYF.

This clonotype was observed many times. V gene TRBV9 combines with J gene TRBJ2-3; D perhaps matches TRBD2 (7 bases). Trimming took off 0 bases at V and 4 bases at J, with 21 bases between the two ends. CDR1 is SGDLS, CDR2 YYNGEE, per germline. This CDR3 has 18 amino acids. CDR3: CASSVDPIGRGRADTQYF. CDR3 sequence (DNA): TGTGCCAGCAGCGTAGATCCTATTGGGCGGGGGCGCGCAGATACGCAGTATTTT.

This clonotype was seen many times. The CDR3 DNA sequence: TGTGCCAGCAGCCCGGCCCCGTTGGGGCGAGGATCAAACACTGAAGCTTTCTTT. It is translated as CASSPAPLGRGSNTEAFF. The chain carries TRBV9 and TRBJ1-1, with D maybe TRBD1 (5 bases). CDR1 is SGDLS, CDR2 YYNGEE, per germline. V was pared by 4 bases and J by 2 bases, with 24 bases between. The CDR3 length is 18 residues.

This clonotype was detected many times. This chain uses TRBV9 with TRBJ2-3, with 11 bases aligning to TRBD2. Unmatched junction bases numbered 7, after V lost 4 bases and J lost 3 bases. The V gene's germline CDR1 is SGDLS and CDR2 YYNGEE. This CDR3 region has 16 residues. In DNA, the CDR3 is TGTGCCAGCAGCACCCGACTAGCGGGGTCTACAGATACGCAGTATTTT. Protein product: CASSTRLAGSTDTQYF.

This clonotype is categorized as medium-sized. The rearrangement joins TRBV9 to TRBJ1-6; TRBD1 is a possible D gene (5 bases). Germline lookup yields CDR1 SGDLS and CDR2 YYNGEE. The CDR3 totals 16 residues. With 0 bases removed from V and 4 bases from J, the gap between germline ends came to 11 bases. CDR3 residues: CASSVGGDPYNSPLHF. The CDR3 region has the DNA TGTGCCAGCAGCGTAGGAGGGGACCCATATAATTCACCCCTCCACTTT.

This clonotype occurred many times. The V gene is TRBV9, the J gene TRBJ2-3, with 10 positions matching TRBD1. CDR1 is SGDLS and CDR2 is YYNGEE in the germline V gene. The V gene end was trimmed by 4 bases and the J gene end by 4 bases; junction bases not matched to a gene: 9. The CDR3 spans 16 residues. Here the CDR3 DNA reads TGTGCCAGCAGCTCCGGACAGGGGGATCAGGCAGATACGCAGTATTTT. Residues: CASSSGQGDQADTQYF. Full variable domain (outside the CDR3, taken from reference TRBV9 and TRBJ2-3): DSGVTQTPKHLITATGQRVTLRCSPRSGDLSVYWYQQSLDQGLQFLIQYYNGEERAKGNILERFSAQQFPDLHSELNLSSLELGDSALYFCASSSGQGDQADTQYFGPGTRLTVL.

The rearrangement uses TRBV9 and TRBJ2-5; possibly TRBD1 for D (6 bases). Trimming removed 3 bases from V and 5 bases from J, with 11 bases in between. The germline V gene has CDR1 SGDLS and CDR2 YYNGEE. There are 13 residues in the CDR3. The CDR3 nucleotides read TGTGCCAGCAGCGACAGGGCACGGGAGACCCAGTACTTC. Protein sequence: CASSDRARETQYF.

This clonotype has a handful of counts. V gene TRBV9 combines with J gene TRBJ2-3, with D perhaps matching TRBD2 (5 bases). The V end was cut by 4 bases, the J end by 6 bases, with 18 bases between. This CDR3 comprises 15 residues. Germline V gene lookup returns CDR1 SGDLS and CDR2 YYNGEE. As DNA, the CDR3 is TGTGCCAGCAGCCCCCGCCCCGGGGATTCCGATACGCAGTATTTT. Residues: CASSPRPGDSDTQYF.